Detailed here is one TCR beta chain. This clone has only a few counts. This receptor's antigen is unknown. Base qualities were left out, and no much larger clone turns up one base away. Samples from volunteer blood donors who had recovered from COVID-19 were contributed by a second Seattle source. Each collaborating institution followed its own protocols to collect whole blood in K2EDTA tubes. Collaborator samples were shipped for TCRbeta analysis as frozen whole blood, isolated PBMCs, or DNA extracted from either sample type. TCRbeta CDR3 regions were amplified from genomic DNA by means of the immunoSEQ Assay, a bias-controlled multiplex PCR. For the original study's pipeline: The number of nucleated cells in each sample was estimated by amplification of reference gene primers within the assay. Sequence reads were collapsed and filtered to measure the absolute abundance of every unique TCRbeta CDR3 rearrangement. For each sample, productive Simpson clonality was calculated by taking the square root of Simpson's diversity index across productive rearrangements. TCRdb obtained this table from immuneACCESS and retained in-frame rearrangements with V and J assigned. These tables miss some clones; where compared with another copy, unresolved V genes account for less than half of the shortfall, and the remainder is unexplained. V, J and clone size derive from that table, while D and trimming were established from the DNA sequence. Here the sample has a few hundred thousand clones; approximately 92% occur a single time. 3.5% to 5.5% of the sample goes to the ten largest clones.

These data are taken from a study of blood T cell repertoires in COVID-19 (dated by TCRdb to 2020 to 2022). Some background on the complete study: The collaborator samples originated in the United States, Italy and Spain and spanned the acute and convalescent phases of COVID-19. The prospective study material was composed of cDNA or gDNA derived from T cells, B-cell-depleted T cells, or PBMCs. Deeply sampled blood TCRbeta repertoires from subjects exposed to, actively infected with, or recovered from COVID-19 were included in the dataset. The repertoires were made available in a free public database intended to serve as a resource for research on the immune response to SARS-CoV-2. The samples were drawn from the first 160 participants of the ongoing ImmuneRACE study and from 1,254 subjects provided by 6 global collaborators. The sample metadata nearly always contained a de-identified subject ID, COVID-19 status, age in years and sex. HLA class I and class II types, where available, came from metadata supplied by the sample provider rather than from assay-based typing.

What the work shows at the level of the full study, not this receptor alone: How much clinical and demographic metadata was included differed by source and by participant, and the metadata was provided uncurated.

There are 13 amino acids in the CDR3, from cysteine to phenylalanine inclusive. Only the CDR3 DNA stays, 39 bases, in frame from base 1. CDR1 and CDR2 were assigned from the germline V gene as SGHVS and FQNEAQ. V is cut by 2 bases and J by 7 bases, and the space between the germline ends is 9 bases. The sample was peripheral blood. This clonotype was sampled from a woman in her thirties or forties who had recovered from COVID-19. Here the chain combines TRBV7-8 and TRBJ1-5; confidence is insufficient to name the D gene. Here is the DNA: TGTGCCAGCAGCTTAACGCGAGAGCAGCCCCAGCATTTT. Translated, this is CASSLTREQPQHF.